The entry that follows covers one T cell receptor beta chain sequence. Original handling: The assay estimated nucleated cells by amplifying reference gene primers. The protocol was immunoSEQ multiplex PCR, while the TCRdb copy is restricted to in-frame clones and leaves out a portion. The V and J calls and the clone size are those of that table, but D and trimming were determined from the DNA. The table lists roughly 70,000 clones, nearly 90% of them singletons. The source of the sample is a study of blood T cell repertoires in COVID-19. Across the study: Whether acute or convalescent, the COVID-19 samples came from the United States, Italy and Spain. T cells, B-cell-depleted T cells, or PBMCs provided the cDNA or gDNA that served as material.

CDR3 length: 16 residues. The receptor's source is a man aged 80 or over with acute or convalescent COVID-19. Sequenced input: peripheral blood. V is TRBV21-1 and J is TRBJ1-3. TRBV21-1 is shown as a pseudogene. CDR3 amino acids: CASSKVTRGLGNTIYF. CDR3 DNA: TGTGCCAGCAGCAAAGTGACCCGGGGTTTGGGAAACACCATATATTTT.